What follows are 28 T cell receptor beta chains derived from one specimen sequenced in a study of blood T cell repertoires in COVID-19. Sequencing was performed with immunoSEQ multiplex PCR; in TCRdb, only in-frame clones are kept and a portion is missing. The table has roughly 200,000 clones, around nine tenths seen once. Sequencing input: peripheral blood. These receptors all come from a man aged 18 to 30 with active or convalescent COVID-19.

This rearrangement joins TRBV6-5 to TRBJ1-5, with D tentatively TRBD1 (6 bases). This CDR3 contains 15 residues. Germline V gene sequence: CDR1 MNHEY, CDR2 SVGAGI. V was trimmed by 6 bases and J by 0 bases, leaving 12 bases between them. The CDR3 here is CASRPTGNSNQPQHF. The DNA of the CDR3 is TGTGCCAGCAGGCCCACAGGGAATAGCAATCAGCCCCAGCATTTT.

This chain connects TRBV7-6 to TRBJ1-1, with D hard to call. V was shortened by 5 bases and J by 7 bases, with 8 bases between the two germline ends. This CDR3 region has 11 residues. CDR1 and CDR2 from the germline V gene are SGHVS and FNYEAQ. CDR3 coding DNA: TGTGCCAGCAGCCGACACCTTGAAGCTTTCTTT. Its protein is CASSRHLEAFF. Based on the CDR3 plus reference TRBV7-6 and TRBJ1-1, the full variable domain is GAGVSQSPRYKVTKRGQDVALRCDPISGHVSLYWYRQALGQGPEFLTYFNYEAQQDKSGLPNDRFSAERPEGSISTLTIQRTEQRDSAMYRCASSRHLEAFFGQGTRLTVV.

This clone showed up just once. This chain uses TRBV7-9 with TRBJ2-5; perhaps TRBD1 as D (6 bases). Germline V gene sequence: CDR1 SEHNR, CDR2 FQNEAQ (reference sequence). Trimming cost V 2 bases and J 6 bases, with 10 bases left between them. The CDR3 is 13 amino acids. CDR3 coding DNA: TGTGCCAGCAGCTTACAGGGGTCACAGACCCAGTACTTC. Amino acids: CASSLQGSQTQYF.

V is TRBV5-4 and J is TRBJ2-2, with 7 bases that match TRBD1. The CDR3 has 15 amino acids. Germline assignment: CDR1 SGHNT and CDR2 YYREEE (reference sequence). The V segment lost 6 bases and the J segment 2 bases; nucleotides outside the gene matches: 7. CDR3 residues: CASKSGTDNTGELFF. CDR3 DNA: TGTGCCAGCAAGTCCGGGACAGACAACACCGGGGAGCTGTTTTTT.

The CDR3 coding sequence is TGTGCCTGGAGTTGGGGCAGGGGAGAAGAAGGCTACACCTTC. Its translation is CAWSWGRGEEGYTF. J is TRBJ1-2 and V is TRBV30; D perhaps matches TRBD1 (6 bases). V was pared by 2 bases and J by 8 bases, with 18 bases between. Per germline, CDR1 GTSNPN and CDR2 SVGIG (reference sequence). The CDR3 extends over 14 amino acids.

V and J are TRBV9 and TRBJ2-3; TRBD2 might be the D (6 bases). V lost 3 bases, J lost 2 bases, and 25 bases lay in between. The CDR3 is 19 amino acids. Germline lookup yields CDR1 SGDLS and CDR2 YYNGEE. DNA for the CDR3: TGTGCCAGCAGCGGCTACTACGTGGGAGGCCCTAGGAACACAGATACGCAGTATTTT. Residues: CASSGYYVGGPRNTDTQYF.

A single count supports this clone. This chain connects TRBV5-1 to TRBJ2-7, with 10 bases matching TRBD2. Germline CDR1 reads SGHRS; CDR2 reads YFSETQ. Trimming cost V 4 bases and J 0 bases; bases outside gene matches: 7. This CDR3 has 16 amino acids. The CDR3 reads CASSPGLAPSSYEQYF. The CDR3, as DNA: TGCGCCAGCAGCCCGGGACTAGCGCCTAGCTCCTACGAGCAGTACTTC.

The rearrangement joins TRBV5-6 to TRBJ2-7; 7 bases line up with TRBD1. The CDR3 is 16 residues long. Trimming at V came to 4 bases and at J to 2 bases, leaving 12 bases not matched to a gene. Germline lookup yields CDR1 SGHDT and CDR2 YYEEEE. In nucleotides, the CDR3 is TGTGCCAGCAGCCTGAGGGGCTCGGGACAGCCCTACGAGCAGTACTTC. Protein sequence: CASSLRGSGQPYEQYF.

The genes are TRBV4-1 and TRBJ2-5; TRBD1 matches 10 bases. Germline values: CDR1 MGHRA, CDR2 YSYEKL. This CDR3 is built from 16 residues. Germline trimming cut 0 bases from V and 4 bases from J; bases unmatched to any gene: 5. DNA of the CDR3: TGCGCCAGCAGCCAAGATGGGTGGGACAGGGGAGAGACCCAGTACTTC. Translating gives CASSQDGWDRGETQYF.

The chain is built from TRBV5-6 and TRBJ1-3; the D is unclear. The CDR3 is 16 amino acids. Germline V gene lookup returns CDR1 SGHDT and CDR2 YYEEEE. V dropped 0 bases and J dropped 0 bases, with 10 bases sitting between them. The CDR3 loop reads CASSLVAGSSGNTIYF. The CDR3 DNA reads as TGTGCCAGCAGCTTGGTGGCGGGAAGCTCTGGAAACACCATATATTTT.

Only a few counts were recorded for this clone. The V and J genes are TRBV28 and TRBJ1-2, with D possibly being TRBD1 (6 bases). The V gene's germline CDR1 is MDHEN and CDR2 SYDVKM. The CDR3 has 12 amino acids. The ends were cut back, 2 bases at V and 6 bases at J, with 7 bases in the middle. The CDR3, as DNA: TGTGCCAGCAGTTTACAGGGGAATGGCTACACCTTC. Amino acid sequence: CASSLQGNGYTF.

V gene TRBV27 combines with J gene TRBJ1-1, with 7 bases matching TRBD1. Per germline, CDR1 MNHEY and CDR2 SMNVEV (reference sequence). J lost 0 bases, V lost 6 bases, and 4 bases had no gene match. The CDR3 is 14 amino acids. CDR3 sequence: CASSPGGMNTEAFF. The CDR3 DNA is TGTGCCAGCAGCCCAGGGGGAATGAACACTGAAGCTTTCTTT.

This chain links TRBV4-1 with TRBJ1-1; D remains ambiguous. The germline gives CDR1 MGHRA, CDR2 YSYEKL. The CDR3 sequence is 16 residues long. V dropped 0 bases and J dropped 1 base, with 12 bases sitting between them. In DNA, the CDR3 is TGCGCCAGCAGCCAAGAAAGGCAGGTGAGGAACACTGAAGCTTTCTTT. Translated, it gives CASSQERQVRNTEAFF.

The chain joins TRBV7-2 to TRBJ1-1, with 12 bases lining up with TRBD1. Looked up from germline, CDR1 is SGHTA and CDR2 is FQGNSA. V was pared by 3 bases and J by 4 bases, with 15 bases of the junction left unmatched. The CDR3 has 19 amino acids. The CDR3 region has the DNA TGTGCCAGCAGCTTGGACCTACCGGGACAGGGGGCGCTGGGCACTGAAGCTTTCTTT. Translated, it gives CASSLDLPGQGALGTEAFF.

The chain couples TRBV5-4 to TRBJ2-1; weak D call: TRBD2 (6 bases). The CDR3 covers 15 residues. V shed 2 bases and J shed 2 bases, with 11 bases lying between them. Germline V lookup: CDR1 SGHNT, CDR2 YYREEE (reference sequence). CDR3 nucleotide sequence: TGTGCCAGCAGCTTAGGGAGGTCCCCCTACAATGAGCAGTTCTTC. Its protein product is CASSLGRSPYNEQFF.

This chain joins TRBV29-1 and TRBJ2-3; 14 positions agree with TRBD2. Germline CDR1 SQVTM, CDR2 ANQGSEA. The CDR3 contains 13 residues. Trimming cost V 4 bases and J 6 bases; bases outside gene matches: 0. The CDR3 reads CSVGTSGRDTQYF. CDR3 in DNA: TGCAGCGTTGGGACTAGCGGGAGGGATACGCAGTATTTT.

The chain links TRBV27 to TRBJ1-5, with D possibly being TRBD1 (6 bases). Germline loops: CDR1 MNHEY, CDR2 SMNVEV (reference sequence). The V end lost 6 bases, the J end lost 6 bases, and 18 bases lay between the germline ends. The CDR3 is made up of 15 amino acids. The CDR3 DNA sequence: TGTGCCAGCAGGCCAGCGACAGGTTTGGGTCAGCCCCAGCATTTT. It specifies CASRPATGLGQPQHF.

The chain is built from TRBV4-3 and TRBJ2-2; D possibly corresponds to TRBD1 (5 bases). Germline V CDR1 and CDR2: LGHNA, YSLEER. V was pared by 0 bases and J by 4 bases, with 6 bases between. The CDR3 covers 14 residues. The chain's CDR3 is CASSQDRATGELFF. CDR3 bases: TGCGCCAGCAGCCAAGACAGGGCCACCGGGGAGCTGTTTTTT.

The chain employs TRBV6-6 and TRBJ2-7; 9 positions agree with TRBD2. The CDR3 sequence is 15 residues long. With 6 bases clipped from V and 1 base from J, the junction kept 7 bases outside the gene matches. The V gene's germline CDR1 is MNHNY and CDR2 SVGAGI (reference sequence). The CDR3, as DNA: TGTGCCAGCAGCCCTACTAGCGGGCTATCCTACGAGCAGTACTTC. Its protein is CASSPTSGLSYEQYF.

This clone was picked up a small number of times. This rearrangement joins TRBV27 to TRBJ1-2; D unclear. Germline CDR1 is MNHEY and CDR2 is SMNVEV (reference sequence). V gave up 6 bases and J gave up 0 bases, with 14 bases separating them. CDR3 length equals 15 residues. This chain's CDR3 is CASRSLEGANYGYTF. DNA for the CDR3: TGTGCCAGCAGAAGTTTAGAGGGTGCTAACTATGGCTACACCTTC.

J is TRBJ2-3 and V is TRBV15; D is unresolved. The germline V gene has CDR1 LNHNV and CDR2 YYDKDF (reference sequence). V was cut by 2 bases and J by 0 bases, with 3 bases left in between. The CDR3 is 13 residues long. DNA for the CDR3: TGTGCCACCAGCAGACCGAGCACAGATACGCAGTATTTT. Its translation: CATSRPSTDTQYF.

The chain recombines TRBV9 with TRBJ1-1, with a weak D call TRBD1 (6 bases). Germline loops: CDR1 SGDLS, CDR2 YYNGEE. V was cut by 9 bases and J by 1 base, with 13 bases left in between. This CDR3 contains 13 residues. The CDR3: CATATTGNTEAFF. The CDR3 DNA sequence: TGTGCCACAGCCACGACAGGGAACACTGAAGCTTTCTTT. Full variable domain (rest looked up from reference TRBV9 and TRBJ1-1): DSGVTQTPKHLITATGQRVTLRCSPRSGDLSVYWYQQSLDQGLQFLIQYYNGEERAKGNILERFSAQQFPDLHSELNLSSLELGDSALYFCATATTGNTEAFFGQGTRLTVV.

The genes are TRBV7-9 and TRBJ2-4, with TRBD1 matching over 12 bases. CDR1 SEHNR and CDR2 FQNEAQ come from the germline V gene (reference sequence). This CDR3 contains 19 residues. The trim removed 5 bases at V and 2 bases at J, leaving 13 bases unmatched. Here the CDR3 reads CASSPRGTGGAVPKNIQYF. Written as DNA, the CDR3 is TGTGCCAGCAGCCCCCGGGGGACAGGGGGCGCGGTTCCCAAAAACATTCAGTACTTC.

CDR3 coding DNA: TGTGCCAGCAGGAAAACAGGGTCCTACGAGCAGTACTTC. Residues: CASRKTGSYEQYF. The gene calls are TRBV28 and TRBJ2-7; possibly TRBD1 for D (6 bases). CDR3 length: 13 residues. The germline V and J ends were trimmed by 6 bases and 1 base, with 10 bases remaining between them. CDR1 is MDHEN, CDR2 SYDVKM, per germline.

This chain uses TRBV28 with TRBJ2-1; TRBD2 matches 8 bases. Trimming removed 6 bases from V and 7 bases from J; junction bases left unmatched: 20. Germline CDR1 and CDR2: MDHEN and SYDVKM. The CDR3 contains 18 residues. The chain's CDR3 is CASSRYFLGGRMGNEQFF. Here the CDR3 DNA reads TGTGCCAGCAGCCGATATTTTCTAGGCGGGAGGATGGGTAATGAGCAGTTCTTC.

The chain has TRBV28 and TRBJ1-2, with D possibly being TRBD1 (6 bases). From germline, CDR1 is MDHEN and CDR2 SYDVKM. V shed 6 bases and J shed 5 bases, with 16 bases lying between them. The CDR3 runs to 14 residues. In DNA, the CDR3 is TGTGCCAGCAGACCACAGGGAACTAGATATGGCTACACCTTC. This encodes CASRPQGTRYGYTF.

This rearrangement joins TRBV6-5 to TRBJ1-6, with TRBD1 as a possible D gene (6 bases). Looked up from germline, CDR1 is MNHEY and CDR2 is SVGAGI. Trimming removed 6 bases from V and 5 bases from J, with 8 bases in between. This CDR3 contains 13 residues. For the CDR3, the DNA is TGTGCCAGCAGCTGGACAGATAATTCACCCCTCCACTTT. Translating it yields CASSWTDNSPLHF.

The chain has TRBV13 and TRBJ2-2; D perhaps matches TRBD2 (5 bases). V lost 5 bases and J lost 5, with 12 bases in between. This CDR3 has 14 amino acids. The germline V gene encodes CDR1 PRHDT and CDR2 FYEKMQ (reference sequence). CDR3 residues: CASSVKRGTGELFF. The CDR3 DNA sequence: TGTGCCAGCAGCGTGAAACGGGGAACCGGGGAGCTGTTTTTT.